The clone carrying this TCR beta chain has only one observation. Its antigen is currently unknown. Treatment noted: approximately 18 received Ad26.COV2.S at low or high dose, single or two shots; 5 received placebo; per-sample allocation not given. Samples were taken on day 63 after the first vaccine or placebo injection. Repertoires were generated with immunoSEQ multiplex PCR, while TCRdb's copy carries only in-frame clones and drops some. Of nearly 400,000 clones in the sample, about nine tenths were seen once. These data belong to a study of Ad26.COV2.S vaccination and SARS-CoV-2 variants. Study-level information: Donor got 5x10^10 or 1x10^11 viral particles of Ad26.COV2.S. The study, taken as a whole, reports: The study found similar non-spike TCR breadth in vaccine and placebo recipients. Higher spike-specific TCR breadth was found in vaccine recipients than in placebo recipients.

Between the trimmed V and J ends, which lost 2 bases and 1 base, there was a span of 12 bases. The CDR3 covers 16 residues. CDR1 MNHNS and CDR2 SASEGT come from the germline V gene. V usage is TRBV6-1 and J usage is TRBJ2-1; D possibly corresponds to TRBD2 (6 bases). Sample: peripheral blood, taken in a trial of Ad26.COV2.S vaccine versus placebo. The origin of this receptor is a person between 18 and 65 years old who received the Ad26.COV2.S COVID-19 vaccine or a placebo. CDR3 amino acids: CASSERGLPSYNEQFF. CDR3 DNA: TGTGCCAGCAGTGAAAGGGGACTCCCTTCCTACAATGAGCAGTTCTTC.